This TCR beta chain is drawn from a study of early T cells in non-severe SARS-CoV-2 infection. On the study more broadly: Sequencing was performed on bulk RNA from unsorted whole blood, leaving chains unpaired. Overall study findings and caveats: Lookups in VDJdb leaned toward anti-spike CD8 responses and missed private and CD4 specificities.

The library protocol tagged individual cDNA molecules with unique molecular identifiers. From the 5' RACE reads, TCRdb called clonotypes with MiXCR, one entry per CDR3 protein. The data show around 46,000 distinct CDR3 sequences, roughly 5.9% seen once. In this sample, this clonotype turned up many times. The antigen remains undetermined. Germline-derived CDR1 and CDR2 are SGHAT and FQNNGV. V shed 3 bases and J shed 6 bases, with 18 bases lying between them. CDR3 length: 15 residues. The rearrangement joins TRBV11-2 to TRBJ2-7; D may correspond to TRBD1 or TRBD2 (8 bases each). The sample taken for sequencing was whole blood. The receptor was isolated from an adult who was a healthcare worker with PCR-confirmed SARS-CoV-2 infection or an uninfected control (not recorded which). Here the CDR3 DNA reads TGTGCCAGCAGCTTCCTCGACAGGGGACTAGGCGAGCAGTACTTC. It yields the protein CASSFLDRGLGEQYF.